This T cell receptor (beta chain) was captured in a study of blood T cell repertoires in COVID-19 (dated by TCRdb to the early 2020s). With respect to the entire study: Samples covering the acute and convalescent phases of COVID-19 were provided by collaborators in the United States, Italy and Spain. The material from the prospective study consisted of cDNA or gDNA derived from T cells, B-cell-depleted T cells, or PBMCs. The dataset comprised deeply sampled blood TCRbeta repertoires from subjects exposed to, actively infected with, or recovered from COVID-19. The repertoires were made available in a free public database intended to serve as a resource for research on the immune response to SARS-CoV-2. The samples were drawn from two sources: the first 160 participants of the ongoing ImmuneRACE study, and over 1,000 subjects contributed by 6 global collaborators. A de-identified subject ID, COVID-19 status, age in years and sex were almost always included in the sample metadata. HLA class I and class II types, where available, came from metadata supplied by the sample provider rather than from assay-based typing. Study-wide findings and limitations: The quantity of clinical and demographic metadata differed by source and by participant and was supplied without curation.

On this clone: Its specific antigen is unknown. Per-base quality was not reported, and no clone a single base away is much larger than it.

V lost 5 bases and J lost 6 bases; the stretch between them is 14 bases long. The CDR3 holds 14 amino acids from the cysteine to the phenylalanine. This entry keeps only the CDR3 DNA: 42 bases, framed from base 1. CDR1 and CDR2 were assigned from the germline V gene (reference sequence) as LNHDA and SQIVND. The immunoSEQ Assay, a bias-controlled multiplex PCR, was used to amplify TCRbeta CDR3 regions from genomic DNA. From the authors' description of their analysis: The number of nucleated cells in each sample was estimated by amplification of reference gene primers within the assay. To quantify the absolute abundance of each unique TCRbeta CDR3 rearrangement, sequence reads were collapsed and filtered. Productive Simpson clonality was computed per sample as the square root of Simpson's diversity index over productive rearrangements. The table comes from immuneACCESS by way of TCRdb, which keeps in-frame sequences with V and J called. Part of the clones is missing from these tables; in studies checked, under half for an unresolved V gene and the rest for unknown reasons. V and J calls plus clone size are reproduced from that table; the DNA served to infer D and trimming. In all, the sample holds some 150,000 clones, and approximately 90% of those were seen once. 15% of the sample rests with the top ten.

Collaborating institutions collected whole blood in K2EDTA tubes following their own protocols. For TCRbeta analysis, collaborator samples were shipped as frozen whole blood, as isolated PBMCs, or as DNA extracted from either sample type. The TCR originated in a woman between 40 and 50 years old with acute or convalescent COVID-19. This receptor chain uses TRBV19 and TRBJ1-3, with a weak D call of TRBD1 (5 bases match). Source material: peripheral blood. The DNA reads as follows: TGTGCCAGTAGTCAGACAGTCATCGAAAACACCATATATTTT. It translates to CASSQTVIENTIYF.